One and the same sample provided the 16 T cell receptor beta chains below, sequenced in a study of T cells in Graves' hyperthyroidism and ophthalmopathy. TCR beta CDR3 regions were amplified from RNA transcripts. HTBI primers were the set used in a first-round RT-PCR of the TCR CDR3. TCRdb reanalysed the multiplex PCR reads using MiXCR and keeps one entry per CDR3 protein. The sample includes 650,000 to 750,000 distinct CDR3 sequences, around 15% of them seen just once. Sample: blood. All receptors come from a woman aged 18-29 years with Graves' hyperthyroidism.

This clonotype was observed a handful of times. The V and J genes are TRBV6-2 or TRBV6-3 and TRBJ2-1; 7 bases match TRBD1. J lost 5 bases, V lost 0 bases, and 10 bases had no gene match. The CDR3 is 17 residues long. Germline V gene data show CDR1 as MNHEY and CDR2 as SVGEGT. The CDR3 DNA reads TGTGCCAGCAGTTACTCGGGACCTACGGGACAGAACAATGAGCAGTTCTTC. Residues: CASSYSGPTGQNNEQFF.

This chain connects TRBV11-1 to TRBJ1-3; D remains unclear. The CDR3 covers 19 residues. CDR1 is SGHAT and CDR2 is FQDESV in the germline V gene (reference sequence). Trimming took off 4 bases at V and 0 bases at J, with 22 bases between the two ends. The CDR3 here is CASSSPRRRSTSSGNTIYF. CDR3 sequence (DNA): TGTGCCAGCAGCTCCCCCCGTCGACGTTCTACTAGCTCTGGAAACACCATATATTTT.

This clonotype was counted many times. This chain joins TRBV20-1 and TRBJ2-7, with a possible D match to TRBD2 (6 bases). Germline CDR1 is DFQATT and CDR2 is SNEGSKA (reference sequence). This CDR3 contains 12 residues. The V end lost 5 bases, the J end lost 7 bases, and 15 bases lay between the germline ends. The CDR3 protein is CSAQEGIREQYF. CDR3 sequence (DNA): TGCAGTGCTCAGGAGGGGATCCGGGAGCAGTACTTC.

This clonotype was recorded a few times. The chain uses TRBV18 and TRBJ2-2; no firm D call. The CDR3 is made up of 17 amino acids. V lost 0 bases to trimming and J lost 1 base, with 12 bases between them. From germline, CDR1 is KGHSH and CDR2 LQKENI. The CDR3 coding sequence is TGTGCCAGCTCACCACCGGGCCGGACGTTGAACACCGGGGAGCTGTTTTTT. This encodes CASSPPGRTLNTGELFF. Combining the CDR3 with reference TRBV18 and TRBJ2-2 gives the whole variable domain NAGVMQNPRHLVRRRGQEARLRCSPMKGHSHVYWYRQLPEEGLKFMVYLQKENIIDESGMPKERFSAEFPKEGPSILRIQQVVRGDSAAYFCASSPPGRTLNTGELFFGEGSRLTVL.

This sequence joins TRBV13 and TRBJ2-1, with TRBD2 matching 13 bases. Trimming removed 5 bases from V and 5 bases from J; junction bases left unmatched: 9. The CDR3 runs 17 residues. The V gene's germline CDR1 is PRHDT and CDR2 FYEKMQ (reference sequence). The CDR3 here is CASSASLAGGPHNEQFF. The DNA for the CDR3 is TGTGCCAGCAGCGCGTCACTAGCGGGAGGGCCCCACAATGAGCAGTTCTTC.

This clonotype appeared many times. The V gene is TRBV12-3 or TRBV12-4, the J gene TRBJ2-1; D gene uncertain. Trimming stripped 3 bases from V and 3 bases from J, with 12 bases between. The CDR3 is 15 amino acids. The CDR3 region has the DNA TGTGCCAGCAGTTTCGGACCCACCTTCTACAATGAGCAGTTCTTC. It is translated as CASSFGPTFYNEQFF.

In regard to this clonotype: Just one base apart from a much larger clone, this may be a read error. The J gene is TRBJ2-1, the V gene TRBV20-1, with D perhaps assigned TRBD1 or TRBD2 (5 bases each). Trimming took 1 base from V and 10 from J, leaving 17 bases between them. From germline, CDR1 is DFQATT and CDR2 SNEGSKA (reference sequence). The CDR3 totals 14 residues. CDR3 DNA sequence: TGCAGTGCTAGAGGGGACGTCAAGACCCACGAGCAGTTCTTC. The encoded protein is CSARGDVKTHEQFF.

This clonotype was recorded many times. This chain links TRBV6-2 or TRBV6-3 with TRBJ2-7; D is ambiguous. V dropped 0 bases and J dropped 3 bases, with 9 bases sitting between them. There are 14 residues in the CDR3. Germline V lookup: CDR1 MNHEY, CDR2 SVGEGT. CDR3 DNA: TGTGCCAGCAGTTACTCGAAACAGCACTACGAGCAGTACTTC. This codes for CASSYSKQHYEQYF.

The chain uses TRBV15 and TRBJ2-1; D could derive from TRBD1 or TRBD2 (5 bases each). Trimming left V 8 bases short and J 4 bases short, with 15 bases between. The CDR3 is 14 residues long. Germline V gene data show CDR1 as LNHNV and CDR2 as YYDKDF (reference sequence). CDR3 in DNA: TGTGCCACCGGGATAAGGGGAGTATACAATGAGCAGTTCTTC. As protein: CATGIRGVYNEQFF.

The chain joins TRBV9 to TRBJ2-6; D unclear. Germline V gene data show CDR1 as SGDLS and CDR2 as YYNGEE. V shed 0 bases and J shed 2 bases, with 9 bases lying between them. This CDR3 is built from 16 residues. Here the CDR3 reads CASSVERQAGANVLTF. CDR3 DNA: TGTGCCAGCAGCGTAGAAAGGCAGGCTGGGGCCAACGTCCTGACTTTC.

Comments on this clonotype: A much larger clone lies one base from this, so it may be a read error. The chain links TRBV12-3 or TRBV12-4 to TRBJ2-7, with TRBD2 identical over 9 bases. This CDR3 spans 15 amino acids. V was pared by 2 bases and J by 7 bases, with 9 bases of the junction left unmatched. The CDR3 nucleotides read TGTGCCAGCAGTTTAACAGCTAGCGGGGCACATGAGCAGTACTTC. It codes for CASSLTASGAHEQYF.

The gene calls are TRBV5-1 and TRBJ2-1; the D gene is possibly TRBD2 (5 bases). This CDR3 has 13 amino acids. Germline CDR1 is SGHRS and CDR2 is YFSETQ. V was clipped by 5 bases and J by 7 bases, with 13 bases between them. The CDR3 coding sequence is TGCGCCAGCAGGCGGAACTGGGAGAATGAGCAGTTCTTC. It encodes CASRRNWENEQFF.

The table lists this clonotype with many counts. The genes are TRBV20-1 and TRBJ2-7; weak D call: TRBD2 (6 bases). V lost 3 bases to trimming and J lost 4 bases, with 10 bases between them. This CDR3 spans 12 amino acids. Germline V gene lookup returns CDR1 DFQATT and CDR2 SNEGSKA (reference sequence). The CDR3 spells CSARKEGYEQYF. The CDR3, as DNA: TGCAGTGCTAGGAAGGAGGGTTACGAGCAGTACTTC.

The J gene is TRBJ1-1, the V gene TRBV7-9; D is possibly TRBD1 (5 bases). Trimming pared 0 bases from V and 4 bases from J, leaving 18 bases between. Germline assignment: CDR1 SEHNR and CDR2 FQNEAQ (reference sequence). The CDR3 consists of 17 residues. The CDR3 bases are TGTGCCAGCAGCTTAGCGCCCCGGGCAGGGAGCGCCACTGAAGCTTTCTTT. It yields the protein CASSLAPRAGSATEAFF.

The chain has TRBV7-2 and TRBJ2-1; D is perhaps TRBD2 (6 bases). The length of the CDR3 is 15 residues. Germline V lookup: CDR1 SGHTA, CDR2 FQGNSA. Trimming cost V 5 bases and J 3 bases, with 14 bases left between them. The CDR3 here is CASSVTGTLYNEQFF. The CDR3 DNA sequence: TGTGCCAGCAGCGTTACCGGGACTCTCTACAATGAGCAGTTCTTC. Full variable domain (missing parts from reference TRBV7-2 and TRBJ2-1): GAGVSQSPSNKVTEKGKDVELRCDPISGHTALYWYRQSLGQGLEFLIYFQGNSAPDKSGLPSDRFSAERTGGSVSTLTIQRTQQEDSAVYLCASSVTGTLYNEQFFGPGTRLTVL.

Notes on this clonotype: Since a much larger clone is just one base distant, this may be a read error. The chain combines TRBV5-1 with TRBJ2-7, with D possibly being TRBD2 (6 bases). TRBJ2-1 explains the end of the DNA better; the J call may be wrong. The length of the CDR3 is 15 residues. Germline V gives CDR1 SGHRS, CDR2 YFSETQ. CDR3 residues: CASSFSGDPLYEQFF. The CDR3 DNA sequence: TGCGCCAGCAGCTTCTCGGGGGACCCCCTTTACGAGCAGTTCTTC.